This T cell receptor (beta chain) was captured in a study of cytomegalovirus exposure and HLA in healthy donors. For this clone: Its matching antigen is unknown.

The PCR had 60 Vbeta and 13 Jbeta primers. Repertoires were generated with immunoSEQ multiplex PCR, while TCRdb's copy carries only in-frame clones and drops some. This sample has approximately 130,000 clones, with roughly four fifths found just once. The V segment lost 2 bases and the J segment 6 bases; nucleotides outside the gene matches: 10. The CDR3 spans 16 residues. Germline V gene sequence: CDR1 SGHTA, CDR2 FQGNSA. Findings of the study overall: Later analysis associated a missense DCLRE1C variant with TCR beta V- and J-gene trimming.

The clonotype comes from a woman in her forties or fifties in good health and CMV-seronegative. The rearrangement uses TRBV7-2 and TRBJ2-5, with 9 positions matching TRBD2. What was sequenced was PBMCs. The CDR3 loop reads CASSLSLAGGSKTQYF. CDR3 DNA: TGTGCCAGCAGCTTATCACTAGCGGGTGGATCGAAGACCCAGTACTTC.